The rows below give T cell receptor beta chains drawn from one sample of a study of T-cell reconstitution after alpha-beta-depleted transplantation in children. TCRdb called the PCR reads again in MiXCR, with one record for every CDR3 protein. This table has just over 350,000 distinct CDR3 sequences, 10% to 15% appearing once. Material: PBMCs, obtained from the stem cell graft. Receptors originate from a human donor who donated a stem cell graft to a child with Fanconi anemia. Both conserved end residues are part of each CDR3. D genes are given only for firm matches. Clone size is stated in some rows and not others, as once, few, many or a class when expanded.

V gene: TRBV4-2
J gene: TRBJ1-4
clone size: few
CDR3 length: 16
D gene: TRBD1
CDR3 DNA: TGTGCCAGCAGCCAGAAGAAGGGACAGGGAGGCGAAAAACTGTTTTTT
CDR3 protein: CASSQKKGQGGEKLFF

V gene: TRBV5-1
J gene: TRBJ1-3
clone size: .
CDR3 length: 14
D gene: .
CDR3 DNA: TGCGCCAGCAGCTTGGCCGAACAGGGAAACACCATATATTTT
CDR3 protein: CASSLAEQGNTIYF

V gene: TRBV9
J gene: TRBJ2-3
clone size: .
CDR3 length: 18
D gene: .
CDR3 DNA: TGTGCCAGCAGCGGATTAGCGGCCGGGGATTTCAGCACAGATACGCAGTATTTT
CDR3 protein: CASSGLAAGDFSTDTQYF

V gene: TRBV6-2/TRBV6-3
J gene: TRBJ2-5
clone size: many
CDR3 length: 16
D gene: TRBD1
CDR3 DNA: TGTGCCAGCACCCCAATTCGGGACAGAGGCGAAGAGACCCAGTACTTC
CDR3 protein: CASTPIRDRGEETQYF

V gene: TRBV9
J gene: TRBJ2-5
clone size: .
CDR3 length: 15
D gene: TRBD2
CDR3 DNA: TGTGCCAGCAGCGTGGGGACTAGCGGAAAAGAGACCCAGTACTTC
CDR3 protein: CASSVGTSGKETQYF

V gene: TRBV6-1
J gene: TRBJ2-3
clone size: many
CDR3 length: 17
D gene: TRBD2
CDR3 DNA: TGTGCCAGCAGTGAATTAGGGGTAGCGGGGCGCACAGATACGCAGTATTTT
CDR3 protein: CASSELGVAGRTDTQYF

V gene: TRBV24-1
J gene: TRBJ2-1
clone size: .
CDR3 length: 13
D gene: .
CDR3 DNA: TGTGCCACCCAGGGTGGGAGTTACAATGAGCAGTTCTTC
CDR3 protein: CATQGGSYNEQFF

V gene: TRBV20-1
J gene: TRBJ2-1
clone size: many
CDR3 length: 13
D gene: TRBD2
CDR3 DNA: TGCAGTGCTGAGGGACTAGTGGACAATGAGCAGTTCTTC
CDR3 protein: CSAEGLVDNEQFF

V gene: TRBV25-1
J gene: TRBJ1-5
clone size: .
CDR3 length: 18
D gene: TRBD1
CDR3 DNA: TGTGCCAGCAGTGCGGACAGGGAGAAATGCCCAAGGAATCAGCCCCAGCATTTT
CDR3 protein: CASSADREKCPRNQPQHF

V gene: TRBV7-2
J gene: TRBJ1-3
clone size: few
CDR3 length: 16
D gene: TRBD1
CDR3 DNA: TGTGCCAGCAGAGACCCGGGACAGGGCTCTGGAAACACCATATATTTT
CDR3 protein: CASRDPGQGSGNTIYF

V gene: TRBV12-3/TRBV12-4
J gene: TRBJ1-3
clone size: many
CDR3 length: 14
D gene: TRBD1
CDR3 DNA: TGTGCCAGCAGTTTCCGGGGACAGGGGTACACCATATATTTT
CDR3 protein: CASSFRGQGYTIYF

V gene: TRBV27
J gene: TRBJ1-2
clone size: .
CDR3 length: 14
D gene: .
CDR3 DNA: TGTGCCAGCAGCCCCATGGGGGGGAGCTATGGCTACACCTTC
CDR3 protein: CASSPMGGSYGYTF

V gene: TRBV6-5
J gene: TRBJ1-2
clone size: few
CDR3 length: 15
D gene: TRBD1
CDR3 DNA: TGTGCCAGCAGGGACTCTCGACAGGGGATCTACGGCTACACCTTC
CDR3 protein: CASRDSRQGIYGYTF

V gene: TRBV20-1
J gene: TRBJ2-1
clone size: .
CDR3 length: 16
D gene: TRBD1
CDR3 DNA: TGCAGTGCTAGAGACCCGGACAGGGGAGGAGACAATGAGCAGTTCTTC
CDR3 protein: CSARDPDRGGDNEQFF

V gene: TRBV7-9
J gene: TRBJ1-6
clone size: .
CDR3 length: 17
D gene: TRBD1
CDR3 DNA: TGTGCCAGCAGCAAAGACAGGGCCGCAACTCGTATGGCACCCCTCCACTTT
CDR3 protein: CASSKDRAATRMAPLHF

V gene: TRBV7-9
J gene: TRBJ2-2
clone size: .
CDR3 length: 16
D gene: .
CDR3 DNA: TGTGCCAGCAGCCCTGGGCGCGGCGGGGAGGACAGGGAGCTGTTTTTT
CDR3 protein: CASSPGRGGEDRELFF

V gene: TRBV5-1
J gene: TRBJ2-3
clone size: few
CDR3 length: 18
D gene: TRBD1
CDR3 DNA: TGCGCCAGTAGACAGGGATCCTCCCCTAGGTTGTCCTCAGATACGCAGTATTTT
CDR3 protein: CASRQGSSPRLSSDTQYF

V gene: TRBV6-2/TRBV6-3
J gene: TRBJ2-7
clone size: few
CDR3 length: 15
D gene: TRBD2
CDR3 DNA: TGTGCCAGCAGTTACCTAGCGGGGGGCACCTACGAGCAGTACTTC
CDR3 protein: CASSYLAGGTYEQYF

V gene: TRBV7-2
J gene: TRBJ1-5
clone size: few
CDR3 length: 13
D gene: TRBD1
CDR3 DNA: TGTGCCAGCAGCTCTGGACAGGCCCAGCCCCAGCATTTT
CDR3 protein: CASSSGQAQPQHF

V gene: TRBV11-2
J gene: TRBJ2-3
clone size: many
CDR3 length: 15
D gene: .
CDR3 DNA: TGTGCCAGCAGCCAAAGGGGAACGGGCACAGATACGCAGTATTTT
CDR3 protein: CASSQRGTGTDTQYF

V gene: TRBV4-2
J gene: TRBJ2-3
clone size: .
CDR3 length: 16
D gene: TRBD2
CDR3 DNA: TGTGCCAGCAGCCAAGTGACTAGCGGGGAGGCAGATACGCAGTATTTT
CDR3 protein: CASSQVTSGEADTQYF

V gene: TRBV5-6
J gene: TRBJ1-1
clone size: .
CDR3 length: 14
D gene: .
CDR3 DNA: TGTGCCAGCAGCTTGATAAACGCCAACACTGAAGCTTTCTTT
CDR3 protein: CASSLINANTEAFF

V gene: TRBV15
J gene: TRBJ1-6
clone size: .
CDR3 length: 14
D gene: .
CDR3 DNA: TGTGCCACCAGCAGAGAAGGCCTATTCCCACCCCTCCACTTT
CDR3 protein: CATSREGLFPPLHF

V gene: TRBV12-3/TRBV12-4
J gene: TRBJ2-2
clone size: many
CDR3 length: 13
D gene: .
CDR3 DNA: TGTGCCAGCAGTTCCCTAGACACCGGGGAGCTGTTTTTT
CDR3 protein: CASSSLDTGELFF

V gene: TRBV9
J gene: TRBJ1-2
clone size: few
CDR3 length: 15
D gene: TRBD1
CDR3 DNA: TGTGCCAGCAGCGTAGACGCCCCAGGGGGCGGTGGCTACACCTTC
CDR3 protein: CASSVDAPGGGGYTF

V gene: TRBV6-2/TRBV6-3
J gene: TRBJ2-2
clone size: .
CDR3 length: 14
D gene: .
CDR3 DNA: TGTGCCAGCAGGCGCAACACAGGCACCGGGGAGCTGTTTTTT
CDR3 protein: CASRRNTGTGELFF

V gene: TRBV20-1
J gene: TRBJ2-2
clone size: .
CDR3 length: 14
D gene: .
CDR3 DNA: TGCAGTGCTAGAGTTAAAGAGAACACCGGGGAGCTGTTTTTT
CDR3 protein: CSARVKENTGELFF

V gene: TRBV12-3/TRBV12-4
J gene: TRBJ2-3
clone size: many
CDR3 length: 16
D gene: TRBD2
CDR3 DNA: TGTGCCAGCAGCAGCGAGGGCGGGGGGGCTTCAGATACGCAGTATTTT
CDR3 protein: CASSSEGGGASDTQYF

V gene: TRBV12-3/TRBV12-4
J gene: TRBJ1-6
clone size: many
CDR3 length: 15
D gene: .
CDR3 DNA: TGTGCCAGCACCTTAACGGCAGGGGAAAATTCACCCCTCCACTTT
CDR3 protein: CASTLTAGENSPLHF

V gene: TRBV4-2
J gene: TRBJ1-2
clone size: .
CDR3 length: 16
D gene: .
CDR3 DNA: TGTGCCAGCAGCCTAGGGGTTAGGGACACTAACTATGGCTACACCTTC
CDR3 protein: CASSLGVRDTNYGYTF

V gene: TRBV6-5
J gene: TRBJ2-1
clone size: few
CDR3 length: 14
D gene: TRBD1
CDR3 DNA: TGTGCCAGCAAGTTCGGACAGGTGGACAATGAGCAGTTCTTC
CDR3 protein: CASKFGQVDNEQFF

V gene: TRBV24-1
J gene: TRBJ2-2
clone size: many
CDR3 length: 13
D gene: .
CDR3 DNA: TGTGCCACCAGGGGGGACGGAACCGGGGAGCTGTTTTTT
CDR3 protein: CATRGDGTGELFF

V gene: TRBV12-3/TRBV12-4
J gene: TRBJ2-1
clone size: few
CDR3 length: 15
D gene: .
CDR3 DNA: TGTGCCAGCAGTTTAATGGTTGGAGGATACAATGAGCAGTTCTTC
CDR3 protein: CASSLMVGGYNEQFF

V gene: TRBV7-9
J gene: TRBJ2-3
clone size: many
CDR3 length: 15
D gene: .
CDR3 DNA: TGTGCCAGCAGCCCCCGGACGAGGAGCACAGATACGCAGTATTTT
CDR3 protein: CASSPRTRSTDTQYF

V gene: TRBV12-5
J gene: TRBJ2-2
clone size: few
CDR3 length: 17
D gene: .
CDR3 DNA: TGTGCTAGTGGTTTGGTACGGGGCGCCAGGGTGCCAGGGGAGCTGTTTTTT
CDR3 protein: CASGLVRGARVPGELFF

V gene: TRBV12-5
J gene: TRBJ1-1
clone size: few
CDR3 length: 13
D gene: .
CDR3 DNA: TGTGCTAGTGGTCTGGGCCTCGACACTGAAGCTTTCTTT
CDR3 protein: CASGLGLDTEAFF

V gene: TRBV29-1
J gene: TRBJ2-1
clone size: few
CDR3 length: 15
D gene: TRBD1
CDR3 DNA: TGCAGCATTTGGGGTGGGACAGATTCCTACAATGAGCAGTTCTTC
CDR3 protein: CSIWGGTDSYNEQFF

V gene: TRBV5-1
J gene: TRBJ2-1
clone size: many
CDR3 length: 14
D gene: .
CDR3 DNA: TGCGCCAGCAGCCCCGGACGGCTTCGGGATGAGCAGTTCTTC
CDR3 protein: CASSPGRLRDEQFF

V gene: TRBV9
J gene: TRBJ2-2
clone size: few
CDR3 length: 16
D gene: .
CDR3 DNA: TGTGCCAGCAGCGTATCCTGGCCCCCAGTTCCCGGGGAGCTGTTTTTT
CDR3 protein: CASSVSWPPVPGELFF

V gene: TRBV5-5
J gene: TRBJ2-1
clone size: few
CDR3 length: 15
D gene: .
CDR3 DNA: TGTGCCAGCAGCAAGGACTACAGCTCCTACAATGAGCAGTTCTTC
CDR3 protein: CASSKDYSSYNEQFF

V gene: TRBV30
J gene: TRBJ1-1
clone size: few
CDR3 length: 13
D gene: .
CDR3 DNA: TGTGCCTGGAGTGTGGATTACGGCACTGAAGCTTTCTTT
CDR3 protein: CAWSVDYGTEAFF

V gene: TRBV5-1
J gene: TRBJ1-6
clone size: .
CDR3 length: 14
D gene: TRBD1
CDR3 DNA: TGCGCCAGCAGCTTCGGACAGGGGGTACAGCCCCTCCACTTT
CDR3 protein: CASSFGQGVQPLHF

V gene: TRBV20-1
J gene: TRBJ1-2
clone size: .
CDR3 length: 14
D gene: .
CDR3 DNA: TGCAGTGCTAGAGATCAAGGGCGGCTATATGGCTACACCTTC
CDR3 protein: CSARDQGRLYGYTF

V gene: TRBV20-1
J gene: TRBJ1-2
clone size: many
CDR3 length: 14
D gene: .
CDR3 DNA: TGCAGTGCTAGGCGGGACGATGCTAACTATGGCTACACCTTC
CDR3 protein: CSARRDDANYGYTF

V gene: TRBV11-2
J gene: TRBJ1-1
clone size: .
CDR3 length: 13
D gene: .
CDR3 DNA: TGTGCCAGCAGCTCTTTCACGAACACTGAAGCTTTCTTT
CDR3 protein: CASSSFTNTEAFF

V gene: TRBV2
J gene: TRBJ2-2
clone size: many
CDR3 length: 13
D gene: TRBD1
CDR3 DNA: TGTGCCAAAGCCGGGACAGAGACCGGGGAGCTGTTTTTT
CDR3 protein: CAKAGTETGELFF

V gene: TRBV28
J gene: TRBJ1-4
clone size: few
CDR3 length: 12
D gene: .
CDR3 DNA: TGTGCCAGCAGCTCACTTAATGAAAAACTGTTTTTT
CDR3 protein: CASSSLNEKLFF

V gene: TRBV6-4
J gene: TRBJ2-3
clone size: many
CDR3 length: 15
D gene: TRBD2
CDR3 DNA: TGTGCCAGCAGTGCCACAGCGGGGGGCCCAGATACGCAGTATTTT
CDR3 protein: CASSATAGGPDTQYF

V gene: TRBV11-2
J gene: TRBJ2-5
clone size: .
CDR3 length: 13
D gene: .
CDR3 DNA: TGTGCCAGCAGCTTAGGCCCCCAGGAGGACCAGTACTTC
CDR3 protein: CASSLGPQEDQYF

V gene: TRBV5-1
J gene: TRBJ2-7
clone size: few
CDR3 length: 16
D gene: .
CDR3 DNA: TGCGCCAGCAGCTTGGAAACACCTTCTTCCACCCACGAGCAGTACTTC
CDR3 protein: CASSLETPSSTHEQYF

V gene: TRBV19
J gene: TRBJ1-1
clone size: .
CDR3 length: 15
D gene: TRBD1
CDR3 DNA: TGTGCCAGTAGTATAGTGGGACAGGCCTACACTGAAGCTTTCTTT
CDR3 protein: CASSIVGQAYTEAFF

V gene: TRBV7-6
J gene: TRBJ2-5
clone size: many
CDR3 length: 17
D gene: .
CDR3 DNA: TGTGCCAGCAGCCCAACACCGCAGGGGTTTGATAAAAAGACCCAGTACTTC
CDR3 protein: CASSPTPQGFDKKTQYF

V gene: TRBV18
J gene: TRBJ1-5
clone size: .
CDR3 length: 15
D gene: .
CDR3 DNA: TGTGCCAGCTCACCAATCGGGAGTAACGATCAGCCCCAGCATTTT
CDR3 protein: CASSPIGSNDQPQHF

V gene: TRBV29-1
J gene: TRBJ2-2
clone size: few
CDR3 length: 13
D gene: .
CDR3 DNA: TGCAGCATCGACAGGCCTGGGGCCGGGGAGCTGTTTTTT
CDR3 protein: CSIDRPGAGELFF

V gene: TRBV11-2
J gene: TRBJ1-1
clone size: .
CDR3 length: 14
D gene: .
CDR3 DNA: TGTGCCAGCAGCTTAGAAAGGTTCGGGGGGGAAGCTTTCTTT
CDR3 protein: CASSLERFGGEAFF